This T cell receptor beta chain was sequenced for a study of blood T cells in healthy people across ages. Combining a sample-barcoded 5' primer with a J-beta primer mix, a second PCR ran for about 6 to 11 cycles. TCRdb ran MiXCR on the 5' RACE reads and lists one entry per CDR3 protein. Of approximately 1.5 million distinct CDR3 sequences in the sample, about 31% were seen once. Around 10 milliliters was the volume of peripheral blood drawn from each donor. J lost 7 bases, V lost 7 bases, and 11 bases had no gene match. This CDR3 has 14 residues. This clonotype showed up just a few times. The sample taken for sequencing was blood. The chain carries TRBV12-3 or TRBV12-4 and TRBJ2-7, with 9 bases identical to TRBD2. This receptor was identified in a woman in her 30s in good health. CDR3 protein: CASTQAGLADEQYF. As DNA, the CDR3 is TGTGCCAGCACTCAGGCGGGACTAGCAGATGAGCAGTACTTC.